Listed below are T cell receptor beta chains from one sample, sequenced in a study of glioma-infiltrating T cells. TCRdb reanalysed the multiplex PCR reads using MiXCR and keeps one entry per CDR3 protein. The profile shows 84,000 or so distinct CDR3 sequences, about 23% of them singletons. Sequenced input: glioma tissue, nonneoplastic brain tissue, or PBMCs (not recorded which). These receptor sequences come from a human donor with low-grade glioma or glioblastoma, undergoing nonglioma brain surgery, or in good health (not recorded which). The CDR3 runs from the conserved cysteine through the conserved F or W. A D gene is named only where the DNA matches it firmly. For some rows the clone size is stated as once, few or many, or as a class when expanded; others skip it.

TRBD1	many	TRBV2	TRBJ1-2	CASNRQGTNYGYTF	TGTGCCAGCAATCGACAGGGTACTAACTATGGCTACACCTTC
TRBD2	many	TRBV10-3	TRBJ2-3	CAISGTGGRADTQYF	TGTGCCATCAGTGGAACGGGAGGTAGGGCAGATACGCAGTATTTT
TRBD1	many	TRBV18	TRBJ1-2	CASSPTSSNRGDYGYTF	TGTGCCAGCTCACCAACGTCCTCGAACAGGGGGGACTATGGCTACACCTTC
-	many	TRBV2	TRBJ2-7	CASSETRDDEQYF	TGTGCCAGCAGTGAAACCCGGGACGACGAGCAGTACTTC
TRBD1	many	TRBV27	TRBJ2-7	CASRTGVGGEQYF	TGTGCCAGCCGAACAGGGGTCGGCGGCGAGCAGTACTTC
-	many	TRBV6-1	TRBJ1-1	CASTTETGSAFF	TGTGCCAGCACGACTGAAACAGGGAGTGCTTTCTTT
-	few	TRBV10-1	TRBJ2-3	CASSVSRGGTDTQYF	TGCGCCAGCAGTGTAAGCAGGGGTGGCACAGATACGCAGTATTTT
TRBD1	many	TRBV6-5	TRBJ1-6	CASSYSRQGVGNSPLHF	TGTGCCAGCAGTTACTCGAGACAGGGGGTGGGTAATTCACCCCTCCACTTT
-	many	TRBV12-3/TRBV12-4	TRBJ1-5	CASRGPGQPQHF	TGTGCCAGCAGGGGGCCAGGTCAGCCCCAGCATTTT
-	few	TRBV5-4	TRBJ2-5	CASSFPGPLQETQYF	TGTGCCAGCAGCTTTCCGGGACCCCTCCAAGAGACCCAGTACTTC
-	many	TRBV25-1	TRBJ1-2	CASSETGRPYGYTF	TGTGCCAGCAGTGAAACAGGGCGACCCTATGGCTACACCTTC
-	many	TRBV6-1	TRBJ1-2	CASSDAGAGYGYTF	TGTGCCAGCAGTGACGCAGGGGCGGGGTATGGCTACACCTTC
TRBD2	many	TRBV6-2/TRBV6-3	TRBJ2-1	CASSYSGLADGRKAFF	TGTGCCAGCAGTTACTCTGGACTAGCGGACGGACGGAAGGCGTTCTTC
TRBD1	many	TRBV20-1	TRBJ1-1	CSARSSGTGDTEAFF	TGCAGTGCTAGATCCTCCGGGACAGGGGACACTGAAGCTTTCTTT
-	-	TRBV7-2	TRBJ1-1	CASSPHKSRLTEAFF	TGCGCCAGCAGCCCCCACAAGAGCCGGTTGACTGAAGCTTTCTTT
-	many	TRBV3-1	TRBJ1-1	CASSQEREGDTEAFF	TGTGCCAGCAGCCAAGAACGGGAAGGCGACACTGAAGCTTTCTTT
-	-	TRBV5-1	TRBJ1-2	CASSLGQPNGYTF	TGCGCCAGCAGCTTGGGACAGCCCAATGGCTACACCTTC
TRBD2	-	TRBV20-1	TRBJ2-7	CSARDAGGYNEQYF	TGCAGTGCTAGAGATGCGGGGGGATACAACGAGCAGTACTTC
-	-	TRBV14	TRBJ1-1	CASSLQGGPNTEAFF	TGTGCCAGCAGCCTTCAAGGCGGACCGAACACTGAAGCTTTCTTT
-	many	TRBV3-1	TRBJ2-3	CASSQVYKDTQYF	TGTGCCAGCAGCCAGGTCTATAAAGATACGCAGTATTTT
TRBD2	many	TRBV7-6	TRBJ2-3	CASSISGRAIMDTQYF	TGTGCCAGCAGCATTAGCGGGAGGGCCATTATGGATACGCAGTATTTT
-	-	TRBV3-1	TRBJ2-7	CASIPNRAGGYEQYF	TGTGCCAGCATCCCAAACAGGGCCGGGGGATACGAGCAGTACTTC
-	many	TRBV28	TRBJ1-5	CASTSGAGQSNQPQHF	TGTGCCAGCACCTCAGGGGCCGGGCAGAGCAATCAGCCCCAGCATTTT
TRBD1	-	TRBV20-1	TRBJ2-7	CRVRGTESYEQYF	TGCAGGGTCAGAGGGACAGAGTCCTACGAGCAGTACTTC
TRBD2	many	TRBV4-2	TRBJ2-5	CASSQDEIAGHQETQYF	TGTGCCAGCAGCCAAGACGAAATAGCGGGACACCAAGAGACCCAGTACTTC
-	many	TRBV7-2	TRBJ1-2	CASSLGAGNGYTF	TGTGCCAGCAGCTTAGGGGCCGGGAATGGCTACACCTTC
TRBD2	-	TRBV12-3/TRBV12-4	TRBJ2-1	CASSFSGGALNEQFF	TGTGCCAGCAGTTTTTCCGGGGGGGCCCTCAATGAGCAGTTCTTC
TRBD2	many	TRBV20-1	TRBJ2-3	CSASDGTSGRARHF	TGCAGTGCAAGTGATGGGACTAGCGGGAGGGCCCGGCATTTT
TRBD1	-	TRBV19	TRBJ1-2	CAGSPRTGQGYTF	TGTGCCGGTAGTCCCCGGACAGGCCAAGGCTACACCTTT
TRBD1	medium-sized	TRBV4-1	TRBJ2-1	CASSQETGYNEQFF	TGCGCCAGCAGCCAAGAGACAGGGTACAATGAGCAGTTCTTC
-	-	TRBV4-2	TRBJ2-7	CASGLNLPALGDGEQYF	TGTGCCAGCGGCCTCAACCTCCCGGCCCTCGGAGATGGCGAGCAGTACTTC
-	once	TRBV7-2	TRBJ2-5	CASSLPGSEAETQYF	TGTGCCAGCAGCTTGCCGGGATCGGAGGCTGAGACCCAGTACTTC
TRBD2	many	TRBV20-1	TRBJ2-1	CSAREELAGLQSYNEQFF	TGCAGTGCTAGAGAGGAACTAGCGGGACTTCAATCCTACAATGAGCAGTTCTTC
-	-	TRBV7-9	TRBJ2-2	CASSFLRVLDTGELFF	TGTGCCAGCAGCTTTCTTCGGGTATTGGACACCGGGGAGCTGTTTTTT
TRBD1	-	TRBV5-1	TRBJ1-1	CASSRTQGAPNTEAIF	TGCGCCAGCAGTAGAACCCAGGGGGCTCCGAACACTGAAGCTATCTTT
-	-	TRBV5-1	TRBJ2-1	CASSVNHNEQFF	TGCGCCAGCAGCGTCAATCACAATGAGCAGTTCTTC
-	many	TRBV12-3/TRBV12-4	TRBJ1-2	CASSLRLTPGYTF	TGTGCCAGCAGCCTCCGCCTTACCCCCGGCTACACCTTC
-	many	TRBV29-1	TRBJ2-7	CSVWRGSEQYF	TGCAGCGTATGGCGGGGTAGCGAGCAGTACTTC